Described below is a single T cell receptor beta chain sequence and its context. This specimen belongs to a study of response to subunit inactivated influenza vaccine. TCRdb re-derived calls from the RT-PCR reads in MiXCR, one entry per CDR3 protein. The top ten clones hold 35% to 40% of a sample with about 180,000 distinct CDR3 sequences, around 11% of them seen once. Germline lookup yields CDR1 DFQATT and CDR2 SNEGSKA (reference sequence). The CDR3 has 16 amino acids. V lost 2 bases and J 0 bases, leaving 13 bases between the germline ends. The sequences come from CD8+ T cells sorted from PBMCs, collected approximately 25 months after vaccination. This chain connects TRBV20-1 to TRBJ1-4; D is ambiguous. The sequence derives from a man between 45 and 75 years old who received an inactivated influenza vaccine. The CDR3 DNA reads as TGCAGTGCTAGAAGCATCAAGAGTCCAACTAATGAAAAACTGTTTTTT. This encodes CSARSIKSPTNEKLFF.